This entry features one T cell receptor (beta chain) sequence. This record comes from a study of blood T cell repertoires in COVID-19. Study background: The United States, Italy and Spain supplied acute and convalescent COVID-19 samples. The analysed material was cDNA or gDNA that came from T cells, B-cell-depleted T cells, or PBMCs.

Only in-frame clones appear in the TCRdb table, and some are missing; sequencing was by immunoSEQ multiplex PCR. The sample lists about 67,000 clones, 86% occurring once. This CDR3 has 17 amino acids. The germline V gene encodes CDR1 SGHNT and CDR2 YENEEA. V lost 4 bases and J 0 bases, leaving 16 bases between the germline ends. The specimen sequenced was peripheral blood. This chain links TRBV11-3 with TRBJ1-3; possible D gene TRBD1, 6 bases. This TCR was sampled from a man between 50 and 59 years old with active COVID-19. CDR3 residues: CASSSRLQGPSGNTIYF. DNA for the CDR3: TGTGCCAGCAGCTCGCGCCTACAGGGCCCCTCTGGAAACACCATATATTTT.